The following is a T cell receptor beta chain sequence with its context. What antigen it recognizes has not been identified. No much larger clone is present one base from it, and per-base qualities are unavailable. The sample is drawn from a study of cytomegalovirus exposure and HLA in healthy donors (dated by TCRdb to about 2017). At the level of the whole study: An earlier analysis of some 600 of the donors reported 250 to 350 Gb of sequence data and around 100 million unique TCR beta sequences obtained from about 179 million T cells. An early release covering roughly 580 HLA-typed donors comprised approximately 290 gigabases of sequencing data and approximately 85 million unique TCR sequences. Of the roughly 410 genotyped donors, 65% to 90% were placed in the genetic ancestry cluster associated with self-reported Caucasian donors. The aim of the study was to test whether cataloging public T cell receptors could identify signatures of past pathogen exposure. Using immunosequencing, the study profiled T cell repertoires from about 610 subjects and related those repertoires to cytomegalovirus serostatus. In addition to the first cohort of approximately 650 subjects, a separate validation cohort of 120 different subjects was used. To predict cytomegalovirus infection status, the study combined high-throughput TCR immunosequencing, statistical association of individual TCRs with disease status, and machine learning. A later analysis re-analyzed previously published TCR beta repertoires from 666 donors and added high-resolution HLA genotyping to study TCR occurrence patterns. In the later analysis, no new phenotypic data were used to find candidate immune exposures; instead, reliance was placed on TCR beta sequences and their occurrence across donors. To decide whether each TCR beta V gene segment behaved as functional or pseudogenic, an earlier analysis of over 500 of the donors relied on high-throughput TCR beta sequencing. Donor age, sex, ethnicity and CMV serostatus were compiled alongside the repertoire data. In a later genetic analysis, genome-wide SNP genotypes for about 60% of the 666 donors were used, and that subset was treated as a discovery cohort. Every repertoire in the discovery cohort had been generated on one and the same sequencing platform. HLA typing included class I and class II loci at four-digit resolution. Typing coverage varied by locus: about 620-640 donors for A, B, C, DRB1 and DQB1; more than 500 for DQA1; more than 600 for DPA1; more than 450 for DPB1. Because of strong linkage in the cohort, five DR-DQ haplotypes were treated as single units for association and clustering. Among about 360 genotyped donors of the cohort, an average of approximately 240,000 unique TCR beta nucleotide sequences were sequenced per donor, roughly 18% of them non-productive. The research as a whole found: In this cohort, only TCR beta chains were sequenced, and detectable features were limited by the absence of alpha or paired-chain data. Because HLA typing was missing for some donors at each locus, association tests included only the typed subset. Linkage disequilibrium might explain the correlated functional status among segregating V segments, but an unknown experimental factor could not be excluded. An association between a missense DCLRE1C variant and V-gene and J-gene trimming of TCR beta chains was found in a later genetic analysis and replicated in an independent cohort. Cytomegalovirus status was reported to be diagnosed by the classifier with high specificity and sensitivity in both the original and validation cohorts. Presence/absence analyses assumed roughly uniform sequencing depth across donors, an assumption that may not hold. Three of the identified cytomegalovirus-associated TCR beta chains were confirmed in vitro to be specific for cytomegalovirus antigens. In a later analysis, HLA-associated TCR beta chains showed more clonal expansion and lower generation probabilities than non-associated chains that were equally common. A later analysis reported that several top co-occurrence clusters appeared linked to parvovirus B19, influenza, CMV and Epstein-Barr virus. The sequencing pipeline was judged likely to have produced a cluster of highly shared sequence variants as a technical artifact. Broadly in line with IMGT annotations, most TCR beta V segments showed up in productive rearrangements about 87% or about 30% of the time in an earlier analysis of under 700 of the donors. According to a later genetic analysis, donors in an Asian-associated ancestry cluster had fewer N-insertions in productive TCRs than the approximately 670-donor mean. A further reported finding was that TCR beta sequences accurately predicted the HLA-A and HLA-B alleles for most subjects in the first cohort. While some public TCRs were present in many individuals, most TCR sequences turned up only very rarely across donors. The authors suggested that the approach could potentially be generalized to other disease states and immunological phenotypes. In the study, roughly 160 TCR beta chains were listed as associated with cytomegalovirus. For the cohort, immune exposure information was limited to CMV serostatus. When HLA alleles, especially DR and DQ, strongly co-occurred, TCR associations were difficult to assign to individual alleles. According to a later analysis, TCR association rates differed among HLA loci, with DRB1 alleles showing the most associated TCRs and HLA-C alleles showing the fewest. Because counts were too low, 15 to 20 rarely observed V segments, including chromosome 9 orphons, were excluded from the earlier analysis of several hundred of the donors. A later analysis associated around 16,000 TCR beta sequences with specific HLA alleles at a false discovery rate of 0.05. In a later analysis, most CMV-associated TCR beta chains were found to appear HLA-restricted, with HLA associations seemingly driven largely by CMV exposure. Some IMGT-functional V segments, including TRBV6-2 and TRBV6-3, could not be distinguished by the 87-base-pair reads and were therefore excluded.

Receptor libraries were prepared by the immunoSEQ multiplex PCR assay. A mixture of 60 forward primers for TCR Vbeta segments and 13 reverse primers for TCR Jbeta segments was used in the multiplex PCR. A multiplex PCR assay on genomic DNA amplified the CDR3 region of rearranged TCR beta genes. On the Illumina HiSeq System, the amplified TCR beta libraries were sequenced as 87-base-pair reads. The authors' analysis ran thus. In a later analysis, tens of millions of unique TCR beta chains were counted across the approximately 640 repertoires, and some 10 million of these chains were shared by at least two donors. Raw reads were error-corrected and collapsed into unique sequences by a nearest-neighbor algorithm in which closely related sequences were merged to remove PCR and sequencing errors. To assign V, D and J gene segments, CDR3 sequences were aligned to IMGT reference sequences. For a sequence to be retained, a match of at least six nucleotides was required to both a V gene segment and a J gene segment. A rearrangement was called productive if the CDR3 had no stop codons and remained in frame with V and J, and every other rearrangement was called non-productive. CDR3 was defined according to IMGT convention as the region running from the second conserved V-encoded cysteine to the conserved J-encoded phenylalanine. Sequences without an unambiguous match to a single V gene segment were excluded from the earlier analysis of about 640 of the donors. An earlier analysis of fewer than 750 of the donors classified V segments as functional when productive rearrangements were above 56.7% and as segregating when the standard deviation between donors was above 5%. A statistical classification framework was built for diagnosing cytomegalovirus status from the catalog of TCR beta chain sequences. In a later analysis, TCR nucleotide sequences were compared against IMGT/GENE-DB human TR gene sequences so that V and J genes could be assigned. A later analysis assigned CDR3 sequences and most-parsimonious VDJ recombination scenarios with the TCRdist pipeline. In a later analysis, every TCR beta chain was defined by the combination of its CDR3 amino acid sequence and its V-gene family, and reads without a unique V-gene family were dropped. As a way to deal with suspected cross-contamination and a sequencing artifact, a later analysis dropped under 600 nucleotide sequences that were highly shared and had low generation probability. In a later analysis, a clonal expansion index was calculated for each public chain from normalized within-repertoire ranks of inferred template counts. In a later analysis, generation probabilities were computed using a VDJ recombination model fitted to out-of-frame rearrangements, and the results were checked against IGoR. In a later analysis, hypergeometric tests were used to score TCR-TCR, TCR-HLA and TCR-CMV co-occurrence, with a repertoire-size bias correction applied to TCR pairs. In a later analysis, false discovery rates were estimated by permuting HLA or CMV assignments 20 times. In a later analysis, co-occurring TCRs were grouped using DBSCAN, with TCRdist sequence similarity added in when clustering inside HLA-allele-positive subsets. Repertoires with fewer than 30,000 or more than 120,000 public chains, plus five repertoires with anomalous nucleotide sharing, were excluded from co-occurrence clustering. The table comes from immuneACCESS by way of TCRdb, which keeps in-frame sequences with V and J called. Part of the clones is missing from these tables; in studies checked, under half for an unresolved V gene and the rest for unknown reasons. Clonal size and the V and J genes are those of that table, whereas D and trimming came from the DNA. Here the sample has approximately 160,000 clones; roughly 77% occur a single time. The ten biggest clones cover 4.9% of the sample.

In total, approximately 690 healthy bone marrow donors made up the cohort. All cohort members were sampled while nominally healthy, although unrecorded immune exposures were likely present. The donor tested CMV seronegative, placing the donor among the 352 seronegative members of the cohort. Every donor gave a peripheral blood sample, and the peripheral blood mononuclear cells from that sample were used for TCR beta sequencing. The Qiagen DNeasy Blood Extraction Kit was used to extract genomic DNA from the blood cell samples. The V end gives up 3 bases and the J end 6 bases, leaving 10 bases in the junction not matched to a gene. From cysteine to phenylalanine, the CDR3 is 16 amino acids long. This entry keeps only the CDR3 DNA: 48 bases, framed from base 1. In the germline V gene, CDR1 corresponds to SGDLS and CDR2 to YYNGEE.

The chain is made from TRBV9 and TRBJ2-1, with 9 middle bases fitting TRBD1. The source is a male donor in good health and CMV-seronegative. Sequenced input: PBMCs. The bases read TGTGCCAGCAGCGAAAGTTCGGGACAGGGCCTCAATGAGCAGTTCTTC. Translated, it reads CASSESSGQGLNEQFF.